These T cell receptor beta chains were read from a single sample in a study of T cell changes during pregnancy in multiple sclerosis. The protocol was immunoSEQ multiplex PCR, while the TCRdb copy is restricted to in-frame clones and leaves out a portion. Here the sample spans under 40,000 clones, approximately 91% being singletons. Here the sequenced sample was peripheral blood, taken in the second trimester of pregnancy. These receptors were obtained from a female donor in good health, enrolled as a control in a pregnancy study. CDR3s include the opening cysteine and the closing phenylalanine or tryptophan. D genes are given only for firm matches. Clone sizes are given selectively: once, few, many, or a class where the clone is expanded.

d_gene: .
abundance: .
v_gene: TRBV7-2
j_gene: TRBJ2-7
CDR3nt: TGTGCCAGCAGCTTAGTGCGGTCGGACGAGCAGTACTTC
CDR3aa: CASSLVRSDEQYF

d_gene: TRBD1
abundance: .
v_gene: TRBV6-5
j_gene: TRBJ1-2
CDR3nt: TGTGCCAGCGGTCGGACAGGACGCTCGGGGGGCTACACCTTC
CDR3aa: CASGRTGRSGGYTF

d_gene: TRBD2
abundance: .
v_gene: TRBV6-6
j_gene: TRBJ2-2
CDR3nt: TGTGCCAGCAGCCCCCCCGGGGGGGCAGGCACCGGGGAGCTGTTTTTT
CDR3aa: CASSPPGGAGTGELFF

d_gene: .
abundance: .
v_gene: TRBV28
j_gene: TRBJ1-5
CDR3nt: TGTGCCAGCAGGGAAACCCACGGGGGGGCTCAGCCCCAGCATTTT
CDR3aa: CASRETHGGAQPQHF

d_gene: TRBD1
abundance: once
v_gene: TRBV28
j_gene: TRBJ1-1
CDR3nt: TGTGCCAGCAGTTTGCAGGGGGCGCGGACTGAAGCTTTCTTT
CDR3aa: CASSLQGARTEAFF

d_gene: .
abundance: once
v_gene: TRBV5-1
j_gene: TRBJ1-2
CDR3nt: TGCGCCAGCAGCTTTGCGGATAACTATGGCTACACCTTC
CDR3aa: CASSFADNYGYTF

d_gene: .
abundance: .
v_gene: TRBV2
j_gene: TRBJ1-5
CDR3nt: TGTGCCGTAGGGCCCACCCCCGGGAGGCAGCCCCAGCATTTT
CDR3aa: CAVGPTPGRQPQHF

d_gene: .
abundance: .
v_gene: TRBV7-2
j_gene: TRBJ1-2
CDR3nt: TGTGCCAGCAGCTTACTTTCTGTCGGCTATGGCTACACCTTC
CDR3aa: CASSLLSVGYGYTF

d_gene: .
abundance: .
v_gene: TRBV30
j_gene: TRBJ1-4
CDR3nt: TGTGCCTGGAATCGGGAGGGTCTGAATGAAAAACTGTTTTTT
CDR3aa: CAWNREGLNEKLFF

d_gene: TRBD2
abundance: .
v_gene: TRBV28
j_gene: TRBJ2-5
CDR3nt: TGTGCCAGCAGCCTAGGACTAGCGGGAGCGGGGGGTAAAGAGACCCAGTACTTC
CDR3aa: CASSLGLAGAGGKETQYF

d_gene: .
abundance: .
v_gene: TRBV28
j_gene: TRBJ1-2
CDR3nt: TGTGCCAGCAGGCCCAAGACATATCAAGGCTACACCTTC
CDR3aa: CASRPKTYQGYTF

d_gene: .
abundance: .
v_gene: TRBV7-3
j_gene: TRBJ2-1
CDR3nt: TGTGCCAGCAGCTCCGGAAAAGACGGGAGCCGGTACAATGAGCAGTTCTTC
CDR3aa: CASSSGKDGSRYNEQFF

d_gene: .
abundance: .
v_gene: TRBV29-1
j_gene: TRBJ2-1
CDR3nt: TGCAGCGTTCGGCGGGAAGCCTACAATGAGCAGTTCTTC
CDR3aa: CSVRREAYNEQFF

d_gene: TRBD1
abundance: .
v_gene: TRBV14
j_gene: TRBJ2-7
CDR3nt: TGTGCCAGCAGCCAAAGGCCAGGGGGTATCTACGAGCAGTACTTC
CDR3aa: CASSQRPGGIYEQYF

d_gene: .
abundance: once
v_gene: TRBV12-5
j_gene: TRBJ1-6
CDR3nt: TGTGCTAGTGGTTTGGTAGCTGGCTCCTATAATTCACCCCTCCACTTT
CDR3aa: CASGLVAGSYNSPLHF

d_gene: TRBD1
abundance: .
v_gene: TRBV11-3
j_gene: TRBJ2-1
CDR3nt: TGTGCCAGCAGCTTATCCCACCGGGACAGGGTGTACAATGAGCAGTTCTTC
CDR3aa: CASSLSHRDRVYNEQFF

d_gene: .
abundance: .
v_gene: TRBV6-1
j_gene: TRBJ2-7
CDR3nt: TGTGCCAGCAGTGAATCTTGGGTGGGCGGTCTAGCTTACTTC
CDR3aa: CASSESWVGGLAYF

d_gene: .
abundance: .
v_gene: TRBV30
j_gene: TRBJ2-1
CDR3nt: TGTGCCTGGAGTGTACGGGGAGATTACAATGAGCAGTTCTTC
CDR3aa: CAWSVRGDYNEQFF

d_gene: .
abundance: once
v_gene: TRBV10-1
j_gene: TRBJ2-1
CDR3nt: TGCGCCAGTGGGGAGGGGGGGAGAGATGAGCAGTTCTTC
CDR3aa: CASGEGGRDEQFF

d_gene: .
abundance: once
v_gene: TRBV29-1
j_gene: TRBJ1-2
CDR3nt: TGCAGCGCCCAATCCCCACAGGGCCTGATCGGGGGCTACACCTTC
CDR3aa: CSAQSPQGLIGGYTF

d_gene: TRBD1
abundance: .
v_gene: TRBV5-6
j_gene: TRBJ2-7
CDR3nt: TGTGCCAGCAGCGTTCCGGGACAGGGTAATTACGAGCAGTACTTC
CDR3aa: CASSVPGQGNYEQYF

d_gene: .
abundance: .
v_gene: TRBV28
j_gene: TRBJ2-7
CDR3nt: TGTGCCAGCAGCCCCTACGGGAAGCTAGACGAGCAGTACTTC
CDR3aa: CASSPYGKLDEQYF

d_gene: .
abundance: .
v_gene: TRBV6-1
j_gene: TRBJ1-5
CDR3nt: TGTGCCAGCAGGGTTAGGGGAAACAATCAGCCCCAGCATTTT
CDR3aa: CASRVRGNNQPQHF

d_gene: TRBD2
abundance: .
v_gene: TRBV7-3
j_gene: TRBJ2-5
CDR3nt: TGTGCCAGCAGCTTACGACTAGCGGGGGAAGAGACCCAGTACTTC
CDR3aa: CASSLRLAGEETQYF